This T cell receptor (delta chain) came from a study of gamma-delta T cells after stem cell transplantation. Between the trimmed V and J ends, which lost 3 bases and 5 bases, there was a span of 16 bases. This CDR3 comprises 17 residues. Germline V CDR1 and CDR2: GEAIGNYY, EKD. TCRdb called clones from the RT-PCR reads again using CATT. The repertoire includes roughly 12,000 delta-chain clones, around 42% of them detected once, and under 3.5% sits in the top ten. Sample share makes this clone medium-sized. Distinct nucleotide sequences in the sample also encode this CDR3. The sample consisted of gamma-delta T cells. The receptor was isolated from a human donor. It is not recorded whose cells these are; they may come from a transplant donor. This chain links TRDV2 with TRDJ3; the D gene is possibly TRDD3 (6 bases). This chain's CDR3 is CACDATGIHRDTRQMFF. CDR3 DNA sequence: TGTGCCTGTGACGCGACTGGGATCCACAGGGACACCCGACAGATGTTTTTC.